This T cell receptor beta chain was captured in a study of Ad26.COV2.S vaccination and SARS-CoV-2 variants. General study points: In vaccinated individuals, spike-specific CD8+ and CD4+ T cell responses reportedly displayed substantial breadth. Similar non-spike TCR breadth was seen in vaccine and placebo recipients. Compared with placebo recipients, vaccine recipients had higher spike-specific TCR breadth.

Details on this clone: Its antigen is undetermined.

Treatment given: approximately 18 received Ad26.COV2.S at low or high dose, single or two shots; 5 received placebo; per-sample allocation not given. Day 63 following the first vaccine or placebo injection was when the samples were taken. Boston supplied an adult donor aged 18-55 years. Profiled with immunoSEQ multiplex PCR; TCRdb holds only in-frame clones, not every one. The sample lists a few hundred thousand clones, 83% seen once, with 7.4% in the top ten. There are 15 residues in the CDR3. Germline CDR1 reads LNHNV; CDR2 reads YYDKDF (reference sequence). V lost 0 bases and J lost 2; bases outside the gene matches: 3.

The chain uses TRBV15 and TRBJ2-7, with TRBD1 matching over 8 bases. Sample: peripheral blood, taken in a trial of Ad26.COV2.S vaccine versus placebo. The receptor comes from a person between 18 and 59 years old who received the Ad26.COV2.S COVID-19 vaccine or a placebo. The CDR3 here is CATSREGTGAYEQYF. CDR3 DNA: TGTGCCACCAGCAGAGAAGGGACAGGTGCCTACGAGCAGTACTTC.